This TCR beta chain was sequenced in a study of T-cell memory formation after mild COVID-19. Study-level points and caveats: Proof of SARS-CoV-2 specificity was absent for the second-wave clones that crested on day 37. Researchers report contracting CD4+ clones mostly in CM and EM, with CD8+ clones in EMRA. Day 15 to 85 contractors were CD4/CD8 balanced; later expanders leaned CD4+.

This CDR3 is built from 14 residues. V shed 5 bases and J shed 0 bases, with 10 bases lying between them. From germline, CDR1 is MNHEY and CDR2 SMNVEV (reference sequence). A few counts support this clonotype. What it binds is unknown. TCR alpha and TCR beta cDNA libraries with sample barcodes and UMIs came from 5'RACE using constant-segment primers. From the 5' RACE reads, TCRdb called clonotypes with MiXCR, one entry per CDR3 protein. The sample holds 200,000 or so distinct CDR3 sequences, roughly 18% seen once. Sequencing was done on a sample of PBMCs or a T cell subset sorted from them (not recorded which). The TCR was taken from an adult woman who had mild COVID-19 (a few samples of this study predate the infection). Cell type and time point are not known. The rearrangement uses TRBV27 and TRBJ1-1, with D hard to call. The CDR3: CASSGAPMNTEAFF. The CDR3 region has the DNA TGTGCCAGCAGTGGCGCCCCGATGAACACTGAAGCTTTCTTT.